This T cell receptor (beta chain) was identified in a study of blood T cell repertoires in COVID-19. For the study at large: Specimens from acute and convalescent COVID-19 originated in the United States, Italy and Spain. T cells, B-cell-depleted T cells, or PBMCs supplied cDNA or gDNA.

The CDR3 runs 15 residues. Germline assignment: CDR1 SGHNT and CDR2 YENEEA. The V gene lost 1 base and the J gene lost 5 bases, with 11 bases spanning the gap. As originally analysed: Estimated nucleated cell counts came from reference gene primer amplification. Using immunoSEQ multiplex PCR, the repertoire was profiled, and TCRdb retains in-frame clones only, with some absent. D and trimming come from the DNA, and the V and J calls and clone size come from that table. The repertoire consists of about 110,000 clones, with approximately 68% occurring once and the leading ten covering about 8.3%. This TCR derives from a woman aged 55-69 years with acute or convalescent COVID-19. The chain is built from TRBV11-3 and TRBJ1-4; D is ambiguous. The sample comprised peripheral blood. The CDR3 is CASSLAVTENEKLFF. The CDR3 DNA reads TGTGCCAGCAGCTTAGCGGTAACAGAAAATGAAAAACTGTTTTTT.